What follows are 5 T cell receptor beta chains derived from one specimen sequenced in a study of shared clonotypes between healthy human individuals. The naive CD8 fraction comprised CD45RO-negative cells positively selected for CCR7 and excluded terminally differentiated effector memory CD45RA+ cells. Sequencing used immunoSEQ multiplex PCR; TCRdb keeps in-frame clones, though not all of them. The sample shows hundreds of thousands of clones, about 95% of them seen only once. The specimen was naive CD8+ T cells sorted from blood. The receptors were sampled from a young woman in good health.

The V and J genes are TRBV2 and TRBJ2-7; 12 bases map to TRBD1. The CDR3 contains 14 residues. The junction had 5 bases not matched to a gene; V was cut back by 4 bases and J by 7 bases. The germline V gene has CDR1 SNHLY and CDR2 FYNNEI. The CDR3 loop reads CASSGDRGLREQYF. The CDR3 nucleotides read TGTGCCAGCAGTGGGGACAGGGGGCTAAGGGAGCAGTACTTC.

The rearrangement links TRBV6-1 to TRBJ2-7, with 8 bases that match TRBD1. This CDR3 is 13 amino acids long. V lost 3 bases, J lost 6 bases, and 4 bases stayed unmatched. The germline V gene encodes CDR1 MNHNS and CDR2 SASEGT. CDR3 bases: TGTGCCAGCAGTGAGACAGGGGTAGCCGAGCAGTACTTC. As protein: CASSETGVAEQYF.

This sequence joins TRBV2 and TRBJ1-1; the D gene is possibly TRBD1 (5 bases). The CDR3 spans 18 residues. The germline V and J ends were trimmed by 5 bases and 4 bases, with 26 bases remaining between them. Germline-derived CDR1 and CDR2 are SNHLY and FYNNEI. CDR3 sequence reads: CASSQPADTVVPGTEAFF. CDR3 nucleotides: TGTGCCAGCAGTCAGCCTGCGGACACCGTGGTTCCAGGCACTGAAGCTTTCTTT.

V and J are TRBV25-1 and TRBJ2-1; 13 bases are a match to TRBD2. The germline CDR1 and CDR2 sequences are MGHDK and SYGVNS. The V gene end was trimmed by 4 bases and the J gene end by 5 bases; junction bases not matched to a gene: 8. CDR3 size: 17 residues. This CDR3 reads CASSGTSGSPGHNEQFF. CDR3 DNA sequence: TGTGCCAGCAGTGGGACTAGCGGGAGCCCAGGGCACAATGAGCAGTTCTTC.

This rearrangement joins TRBV9 to TRBJ1-2; D is unclear. V dropped 7 bases and J dropped 9 bases, with 10 bases sitting between them. Germline CDR1 SGDLS, CDR2 YYNGEE. The CDR3 is 10 amino acids. CDR3 in DNA: TGTGCCAGCTCCACGGATAGCTACACCTTC. Its protein product is CASSTDSYTF.